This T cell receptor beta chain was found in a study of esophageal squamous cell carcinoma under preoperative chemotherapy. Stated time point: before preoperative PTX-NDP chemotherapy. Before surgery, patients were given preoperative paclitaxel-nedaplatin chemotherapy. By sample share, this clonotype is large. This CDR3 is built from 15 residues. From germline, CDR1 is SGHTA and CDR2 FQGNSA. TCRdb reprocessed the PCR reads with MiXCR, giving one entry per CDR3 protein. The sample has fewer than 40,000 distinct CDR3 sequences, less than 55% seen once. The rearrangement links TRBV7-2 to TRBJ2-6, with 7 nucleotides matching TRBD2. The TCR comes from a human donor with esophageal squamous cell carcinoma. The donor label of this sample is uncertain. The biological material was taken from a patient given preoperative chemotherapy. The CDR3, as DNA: TGTTCAAGTGGGGGGGGAAGGGCTGGGGCCAACGTCCTGACTTTC. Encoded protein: CSSGGGRAGANVLTF.